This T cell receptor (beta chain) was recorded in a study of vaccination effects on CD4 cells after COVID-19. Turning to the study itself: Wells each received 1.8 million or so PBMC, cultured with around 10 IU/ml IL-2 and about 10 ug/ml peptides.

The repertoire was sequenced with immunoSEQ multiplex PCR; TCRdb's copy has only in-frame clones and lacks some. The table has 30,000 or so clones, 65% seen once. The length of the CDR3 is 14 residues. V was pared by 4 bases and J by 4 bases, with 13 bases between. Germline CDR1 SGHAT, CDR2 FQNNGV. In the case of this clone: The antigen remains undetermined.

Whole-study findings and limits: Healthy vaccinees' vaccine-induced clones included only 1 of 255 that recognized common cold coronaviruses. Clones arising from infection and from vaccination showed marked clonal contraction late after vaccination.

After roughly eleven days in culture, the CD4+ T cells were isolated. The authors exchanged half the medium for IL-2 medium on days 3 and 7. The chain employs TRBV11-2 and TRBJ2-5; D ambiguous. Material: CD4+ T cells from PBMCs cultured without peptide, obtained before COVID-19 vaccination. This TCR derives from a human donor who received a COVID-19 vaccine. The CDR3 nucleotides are TGTGCCAGCAGCTGGTCCCGCCCCCCAGAGACCCAGTACTTC. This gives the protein CASSWSRPPETQYF.